This T cell receptor beta chain was captured in a study of Graves' ophthalmopathy and Graves' hyperthyroidism. After removal of 5 bases from V and 4 bases from J, the junction contained 10 bases not matched to a gene. The germline V gene has CDR1 MNHEY and CDR2 SMNVEV (reference sequence). The CDR3 totals 15 residues. This clonotype was found once. RNA transcripts yielded amplified TCR beta CDR3 regions. HTBI primers were employed in first-round RT-PCR, then a second-round multiplex PCR followed. TCRdb reprocessed the multiplex PCR reads via MiXCR and lists one record per CDR3 protein. The sample lists approximately 700,000 distinct CDR3 sequences, roughly 40% occurring once.

This TCR came from an adult man with Graves' ophthalmopathy. Sequencing was done on a sample of peripheral blood. The chain links TRBV27 to TRBJ2-7, with 8 bases that match TRBD1. This CDR3 is CASSPGTGVRYEQYF. In DNA, the CDR3 is TGTGCCAGCAGTCCGGGGACAGGCGTAAGATACGAGCAGTACTTC.